The rows below give T cell receptor beta chains drawn from one sample of a study of T cell responses to AZD1222 COVID-19 vaccine. Sequencing was performed with immunoSEQ multiplex PCR; in TCRdb, only in-frame clones are kept and a portion is missing. The profile shows fewer than 90,000 clones, roughly 84% of them singletons. The starting material was peripheral blood, obtained 28 days after the second AZD1222 dose. These receptors came from an adult who received the AZD1222 COVID-19 vaccine. Both conserved end residues are part of each CDR3. The D gene is left open where the match is weak. Clone size is given for some rows only: seen once, a few or many times, or a class if the clone is expanded.

TRBV4-2	TRBJ2-4	TRBD1	-	TGTGCCAGCAGCCAAGAGACAGGGGGAAACATTCAGTACTTC	CASSQETGGNIQYF
TRBV5-6	TRBJ1-5	TRBD1	-	TGTGCCAGCAGCTTCGGACAGGGGAGTCAGCCCCAGCATTTT	CASSFGQGSQPQHF
TRBV5-5	TRBJ2-4	-	-	TGTGCCAGCAGCCCCCCGGGGAGAAACATTCAGTACTTC	CASSPPGRNIQYF
TRBV18	TRBJ2-3	-	once	TGTGCCAGCTCACCACCGACAGATACGCAGTATTTT	CASSPPTDTQYF
TRBV10-3	TRBJ1-2	TRBD1	-	TGTGCCACCGGGACAGTCAACTATGGCTACACCTTC	CATGTVNYGYTF
TRBV19	TRBJ1-5	TRBD1	-	TGTGCCAGTAGCCCCTCCGGGACAGGGGCCCACAATCAGCCCCAGCATTTT	CASSPSGTGAHNQPQHF
TRBV12-3/TRBV12-4	TRBJ2-3	-	-	TGTGCCAGCAGTTTAGTAGCTAAGGCGCAGTATTTT	CASSLVAKAQYF
TRBV30	TRBJ2-4	-	-	TGTGCCTGGGCGGGACTCTCAGAAAACATTCAGTACTTC	CAWAGLSENIQYF
TRBV7-8	TRBJ2-2	TRBD1	-	TGTGCCAGCAGACCAACAGGGGCGAGGTCCGGGGAGCTGTTTTTT	CASRPTGARSGELFF
TRBV19	TRBJ1-2	-	-	TGTGCCACCGCGGAGGGAGCTAACTATGGCTACACCTTC	CATAEGANYGYTF
TRBV27	TRBJ1-2	TRBD1	-	TGTGCCAGCAGTCGGGACAGCCCAAGGGGCTATGGCTACACCTTC	CASSRDSPRGYGYTF
TRBV27	TRBJ1-6	-	-	TGTGCCAGCAGCTCAGGGGCAGGCCATTCACCCCTCCACTTT	CASSSGAGHSPLHF
TRBV19	TRBJ1-1	-	-	TGTGCCAGTAGCCTTTTGCCGGGATTGAACACTGAAGCTTTCTTT	CASSLLPGLNTEAFF
TRBV3-1/TRBV3-2	TRBJ1-6	-	once	TGTGCCAGCAGCCAAGAGCTTTCACCCCTCCACTTT	CASSQELSPLHF
TRBV5-1	TRBJ2-5	-	-	TGCGCCAGCAGCTTACAAGAGACCCAGTACTTC	CASSLQETQYF
TRBV6-5	TRBJ2-7	TRBD1	few	TGTGCCTGTACCCTGTCCGGGACAGGGTCGTACGAGCAGTACTTC	CACTLSGTGSYEQYF
TRBV3-1/TRBV3-2	TRBJ1-1	-	-	TGTGCCAGCAGCCAGGTCCCCGGGGCGGATGCTGAAGCTTTCTTT	CASSQVPGADAEAFF
TRBV18	TRBJ2-7	-	-	TGTGCCAGCTCGGGGCAGGGCCACTACTACGAGCAGTACTTC	CASSGQGHYYEQYF
TRBV28	TRBJ2-7	-	-	TGTGCCAGCACCTCGGCCTACGAGCAGTACTTC	CASTSAYEQYF
TRBV12-3/TRBV12-4	TRBJ2-5	-	-	TGTGCCAGCAGTTCCACCGCCTGGGAGACCCAGTACTTC	CASSSTAWETQYF
TRBV18	TRBJ2-7	TRBD1	few	TGTGCCAGCTCACCCAGCAGGGGGCAGTACGAGCAGTACTTC	CASSPSRGQYEQYF
TRBV7-2	TRBJ2-1	-	-	TGTGCCAGCAGCCTGGAGGGGCGGGGTGAGCAGTTCTTC	CASSLEGRGEQFF
TRBV6-1	TRBJ2-2	-	-	TGTGCCAGCAGTGAATTTGTGGGAGAGTCGAACACCGGGGAGCTGTTTTTT	CASSEFVGESNTGELFF
TRBV28	TRBJ2-2	-	-	TGTGCCAGCCACCGAGCCGGGTACACCGGGGAGCTGTTTTTT	CASHRAGYTGELFF
TRBV9	TRBJ1-2	-	-	TGTGCCAGCAGCGTAGATGGGCAGGAGTACTATGGCTACACCTTC	CASSVDGQEYYGYTF
TRBV30	TRBJ2-7	TRBD2	-	TGTGCCTGGAGGAAGCGGGAGGGCCTTGAGCAGTACTTC	CAWRKREGLEQYF
TRBV6-2/TRBV6-3	TRBJ2-3	TRBD2	-	TGTGCCAGCAGTTACACACTAGCGGGAGGATTCACAGATACGCAGTATTTT	CASSYTLAGGFTDTQYF
TRBV28	TRBJ1-3	-	few	TGTGCCAGCAGCCCGTCAGGAGTCTCTGGAAACACCATATATTTT	CASSPSGVSGNTIYF